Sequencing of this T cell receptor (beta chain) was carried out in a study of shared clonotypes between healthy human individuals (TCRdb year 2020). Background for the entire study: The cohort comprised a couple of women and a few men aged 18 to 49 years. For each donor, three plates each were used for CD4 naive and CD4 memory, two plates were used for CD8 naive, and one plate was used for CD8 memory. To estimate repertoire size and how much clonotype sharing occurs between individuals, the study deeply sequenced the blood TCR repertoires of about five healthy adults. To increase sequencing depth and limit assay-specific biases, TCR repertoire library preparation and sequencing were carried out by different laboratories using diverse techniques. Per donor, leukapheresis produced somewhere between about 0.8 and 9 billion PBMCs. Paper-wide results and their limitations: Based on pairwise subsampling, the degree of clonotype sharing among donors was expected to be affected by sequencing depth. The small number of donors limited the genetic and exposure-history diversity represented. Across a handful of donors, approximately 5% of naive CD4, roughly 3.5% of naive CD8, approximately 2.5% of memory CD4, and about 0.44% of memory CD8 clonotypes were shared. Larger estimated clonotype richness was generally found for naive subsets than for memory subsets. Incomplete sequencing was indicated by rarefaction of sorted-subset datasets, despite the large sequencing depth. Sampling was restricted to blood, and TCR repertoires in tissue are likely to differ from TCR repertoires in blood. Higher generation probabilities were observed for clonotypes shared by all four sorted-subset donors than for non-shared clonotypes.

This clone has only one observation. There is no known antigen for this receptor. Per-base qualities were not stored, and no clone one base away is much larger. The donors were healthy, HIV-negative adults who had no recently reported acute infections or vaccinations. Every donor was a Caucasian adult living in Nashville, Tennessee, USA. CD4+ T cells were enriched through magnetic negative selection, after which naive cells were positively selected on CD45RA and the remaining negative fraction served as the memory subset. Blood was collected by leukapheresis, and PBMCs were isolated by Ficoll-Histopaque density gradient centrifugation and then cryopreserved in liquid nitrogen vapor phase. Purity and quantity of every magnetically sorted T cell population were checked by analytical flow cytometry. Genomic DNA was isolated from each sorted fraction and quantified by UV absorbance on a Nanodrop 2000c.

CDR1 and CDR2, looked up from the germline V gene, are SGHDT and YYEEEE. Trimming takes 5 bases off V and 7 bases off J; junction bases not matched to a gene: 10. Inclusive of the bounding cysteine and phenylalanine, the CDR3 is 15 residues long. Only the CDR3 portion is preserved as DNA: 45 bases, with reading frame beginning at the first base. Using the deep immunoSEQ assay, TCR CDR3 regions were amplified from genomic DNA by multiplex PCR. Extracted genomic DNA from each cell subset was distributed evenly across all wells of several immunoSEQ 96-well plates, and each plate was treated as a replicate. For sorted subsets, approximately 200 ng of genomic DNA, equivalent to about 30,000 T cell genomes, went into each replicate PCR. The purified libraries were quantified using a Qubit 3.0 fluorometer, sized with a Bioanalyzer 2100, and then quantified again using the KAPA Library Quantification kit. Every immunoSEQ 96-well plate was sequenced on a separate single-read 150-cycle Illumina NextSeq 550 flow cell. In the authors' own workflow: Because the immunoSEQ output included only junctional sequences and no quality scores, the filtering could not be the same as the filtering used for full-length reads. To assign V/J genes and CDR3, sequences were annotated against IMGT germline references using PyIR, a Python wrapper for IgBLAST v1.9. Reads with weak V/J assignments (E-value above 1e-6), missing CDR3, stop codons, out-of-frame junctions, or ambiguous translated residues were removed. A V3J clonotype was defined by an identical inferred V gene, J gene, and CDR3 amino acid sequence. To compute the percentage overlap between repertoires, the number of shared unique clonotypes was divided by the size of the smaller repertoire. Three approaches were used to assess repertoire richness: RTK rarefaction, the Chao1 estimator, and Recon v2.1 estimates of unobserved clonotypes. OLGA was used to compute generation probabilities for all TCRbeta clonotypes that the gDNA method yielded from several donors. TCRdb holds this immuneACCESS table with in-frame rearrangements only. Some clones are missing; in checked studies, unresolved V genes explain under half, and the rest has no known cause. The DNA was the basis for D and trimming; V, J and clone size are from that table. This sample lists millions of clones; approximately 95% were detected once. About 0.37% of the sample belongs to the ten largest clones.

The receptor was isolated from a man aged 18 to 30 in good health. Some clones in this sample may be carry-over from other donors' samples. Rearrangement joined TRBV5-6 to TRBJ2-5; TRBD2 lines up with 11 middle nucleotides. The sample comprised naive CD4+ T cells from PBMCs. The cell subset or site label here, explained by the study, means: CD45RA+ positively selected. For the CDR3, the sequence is CASRAGGLAVGTQYF. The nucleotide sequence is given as TGTGCCAGCAGGGCTGGGGGACTAGCGGTTGGGACCCAGTACTTC.